Listed below are T cell receptor beta chains from one sample, sequenced in a study of response to subunit inactivated influenza vaccine. TCRdb reanalysed the RT-PCR reads using MiXCR and keeps one entry per CDR3 protein. The table includes just over 300,000 distinct CDR3 sequences, just over 20% detected once. The material was PBMCs from blood, obtained approximately 20 months after vaccination. These receptor sequences come from a man between 50 and 75 years old who received an inactivated influenza vaccine. CDR3s include the opening cysteine and the closing phenylalanine or tryptophan. Each record gives: J gene, V gene, CDR3 length, clone size, D gene, CDR3 protein, CDR3 DNA. D genes are given only for firm matches. Clone size, where shown, is once, few, many, or a class for clones that have expanded.

TRBJ2-2 TRBV11-2 14 NA NA CASSLVPNTGELFF TGTGCCAGCAGCTTAGTCCCGAACACCGGGGAGCTGTTTTTT
TRBJ1-2 TRBV6-1 13 NA NA CASSPRTGYGYTF TGTGCCAGCAGTCCCCGGACCGGCTATGGCTACACCTTC
TRBJ1-1 TRBV20-1 12 NA NA CRFKAGGTEAFF TGCAGGTTCAAAGCGGGGGGGACTGAAGCTTTCTTT
TRBJ2-7 TRBV4-2 16 NA TRBD1 CASSQDPAGGEYEQYF TGTGCCAGCAGCCAAGATCCGGCAGGGGGCGAGTACGAGCAGTACTTC
TRBJ2-1 TRBV3-1 16 few NA CASSQEPARVDNEQFF TGTGCCAGCAGCCAAGAACCGGCTAGAGTTGACAATGAGCAGTTCTTC
TRBJ2-5 TRBV20-1 11 many NA CSARGPETQYF TGCAGTGCTAGGGGTCCGGAGACCCAGTACTTC
TRBJ2-2 TRBV11-2 17 NA NA CASTPPSGTPNTGELFF TGTGCCAGCACCCCTCCCTCCGGGACTCCGAACACCGGGGAGCTGTTTTTT
TRBJ2-7 TRBV10-3 12 NA NA CAISARDHEQYF TGTGCCATCAGTGCCAGGGACCACGAGCAGTACTTC
TRBJ2-1 TRBV4-3 18 many NA CASSQATPELAGRNEQFF TGCGCCAGCAGCCAAGCCACCCCCGAGTTGGCAGGACGCAATGAGCAGTTCTTC
TRBJ1-4 TRBV4-2 15 NA NA CASSQGLNKNEKLFF TGTGCCAGCAGCCAAGGCCTAAATAAGAATGAAAAACTGTTTTTT
TRBJ2-1 TRBV20-1 15 NA TRBD1 CSARGYRGLADEQFF TGCAGTGCTAGAGGATACAGGGGGCTTGCCGATGAGCAGTTCTTC
TRBJ2-3 TRBV15 15 many NA CATSRDPTGTDTQYF TGTGCCACCAGCAGAGACCCCACAGGGACAGATACGCAGTATTTT
TRBJ2-2 TRBV9 16 few TRBD2 CASSWGLAGRTGELFF TGTGCCAGCAGCTGGGGACTAGCGGGGCGCACCGGGGAGCTGTTTTTT
TRBJ1-4 TRBV15 15 many TRBD1 CATSRATGVGEKLFF TGTGCCACCAGCAGGGCGACAGGGGTGGGAGAAAAACTGTTTTTT
TRBJ1-4 TRBV3-1 16 NA TRBD1 CASSRSPGQPLEGLFF TGTGCCAGCAGCAGATCCCCGGGACAGCCTCTTGAAGGACTGTTTTTT
TRBJ2-7 TRBV10-3 14 NA NA CAISVKKLGYEQYF TGTGCCATCAGTGTTAAGAAACTGGGCTACGAGCAGTACTTC